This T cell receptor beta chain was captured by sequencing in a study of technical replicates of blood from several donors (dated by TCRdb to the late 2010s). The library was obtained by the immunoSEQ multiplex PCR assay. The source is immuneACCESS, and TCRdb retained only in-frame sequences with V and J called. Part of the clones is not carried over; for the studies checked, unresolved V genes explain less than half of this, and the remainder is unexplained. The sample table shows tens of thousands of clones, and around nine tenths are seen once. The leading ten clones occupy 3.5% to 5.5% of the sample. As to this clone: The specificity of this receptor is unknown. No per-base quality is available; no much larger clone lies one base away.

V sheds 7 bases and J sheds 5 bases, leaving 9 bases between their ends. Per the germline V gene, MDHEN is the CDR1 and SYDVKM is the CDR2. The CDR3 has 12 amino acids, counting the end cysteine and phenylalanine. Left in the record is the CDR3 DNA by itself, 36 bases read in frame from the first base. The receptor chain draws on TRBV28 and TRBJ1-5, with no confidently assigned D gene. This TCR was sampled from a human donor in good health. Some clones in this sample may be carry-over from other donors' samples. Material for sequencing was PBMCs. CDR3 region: CASTTNDQPQHF. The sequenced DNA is TGTGCCAGCACTACGAATGATCAGCCCCAGCATTTT.